This is a list of T cell receptor beta chains from one sample in a study of technical replicates of blood from a few donors. Sequencing was performed with immunoSEQ multiplex PCR; in TCRdb, only in-frame clones are kept and a portion is missing. The repertoire holds some 77,000 clones, with roughly nine tenths as singletons. Material for sequencing was T cells isolated from PBMCs. These receptors were taken from a human donor in good health. Both conserved end residues are trimmed from each CDR3.

v_gene	CDR3aa
TRBV5-1	ASSWATGANTGELF
TRBV4-3	ASSQGSDRGKSGTGGYT
TRBV5-6	ASSPELAIADTQY
TRBV5-1	ASSFIGLSTDTQY
TRBV27	ASRVLAGTDTQY
TRBV5-1	ASSLNYEQY
TRBV6-5	ASIGGMTTDTQY
TRBV5-4	ASSYGGREQY
TRBV7-6	ASSLAVGGSYNEQF
TRBV25-1	ASSGGPVTGTTDTQY
TRBV4-2	ASSQDQSAHYEQY
TRBV6-6	ASSDDRGPYNEQF
TRBV7-3	ASSLGFGVSYEQY
TRBV9	ASSVAGGLNEQF
TRBV29-1	SVRGGTGELF
TRBV19	ASSIQGAYEQY
TRBV12-5	ASGFWGGRGNNEQF